Presented here are 20 T cell receptor beta chains from one specimen sequenced in a study of cytomegalovirus exposure and HLA in healthy donors. The study ran its PCR with 60 Vbeta and 13 Jbeta primers. Sequenced by immunoSEQ multiplex PCR; TCRdb stores in-frame clones only, minus some. The repertoire holds 45,000 to 65,000 clones, with roughly four fifths as singletons. Sequencing was performed on PBMCs. The receptors come from a man aged 30 to 39 in good health and CMV-seronegative.

V and J are TRBV27 and TRBJ1-4; D remains ambiguous. V dropped 5 bases and J dropped 3 bases, with 10 bases sitting between them. Looked up from germline, CDR1 is MNHEY and CDR2 is SMNVEV (reference sequence). This CDR3 has 14 amino acids. The CDR3 DNA follows: TGTGCCAGCAGTACCACGGGATCTAATGAAAAACTGTTTTTT. It codes for CASSTTGSNEKLFF.

The rearrangement uses TRBV18 and TRBJ2-1, with a possible D match to TRBD1 (6 bases). The CDR3 covers 15 residues. Germline assignment: CDR1 KGHSH and CDR2 LQKENI. Between the trimmed V and J ends, which lost 8 bases and 6 bases, there was a span of 20 bases. The DNA for the CDR3 is TGTGCCAGCACACTAACCGGGGTAGGGGGCAATGAGCAGTTCTTC. Protein: CASTLTGVGGNEQFF.

V usage is TRBV7-9 and J usage is TRBJ2-1, with a tentative D call TRBD2 (6 bases). CDR3 size: 14 residues. V lost 2 bases and J lost 7, with 12 bases in between. In germline, CDR1 is SEHNR, CDR2 FQNEAQ (reference sequence). CDR3 nucleotide sequence: TGTGCCAGCAGCTTATCCGGGGGTAGGAATGAGCAGTTCTTC. Its protein is CASSLSGGRNEQFF.

The chain has TRBV28 and TRBJ1-2, with 7 bases fitting TRBD1. Per germline, CDR1 MDHEN and CDR2 SYDVKM. With V trimmed by 3 bases and J by 3 bases, 4 bases remained unmatched. CDR3 length: 14 residues. CDR3 DNA: TGTGCCAGCAGTTTGACAGGGTCAGACTATGGCTACACCTTC. Protein product: CASSLTGSDYGYTF.

The V gene is TRBV5-4, the J gene TRBJ2-3; tentatively, D is TRBD2 (5 bases). This CDR3 is built from 15 residues. Trimming left V 3 bases short and J 6 bases short, with 17 bases between. The V gene's germline CDR1 is SGHNT and CDR2 YYREEE (reference sequence). DNA of the CDR3: TGTGCCAGCAGCTCCGACGGAGGAACGGGGGATACGCAGTATTTT. The encoded protein is CASSSDGGTGDTQYF.

This clone was detected once. The rearrangement joins TRBV7-9 to TRBJ2-1; 8 bases are shared with TRBD2. CDR3 length equals 12 residues. V was clipped by 6 bases and J by 15 bases; unmatched bases: 10. The germline gives CDR1 SEHNR, CDR2 FQNEAQ (reference sequence). CDR3 DNA: TGTGCCAGCAGTTATTACCCGGGAGGGGTGTTCTTC. As protein: CASSYYPGGVFF. Filled out from reference TRBV7-9 and TRBJ2-1, the complete variable domain reads DTGVSQNPRHKITKRGQNVTFRCDPISEHNRLYWYRQTLGQGPEFLTYFQNEAQLEKSRLLSDRFSAERPKGSFSTLEIQRTEQGDSAMYLCASSYYPGGVFFGPGTRLTVL.

J is TRBJ1-1 and V is TRBV7-2; D possibly corresponds to TRBD1 (5 bases). The V and J ends lost 5 bases and 11 bases respectively, with 18 bases between them. The CDR3 covers 13 residues. Germline loops: CDR1 SGHTA, CDR2 FQGNSA. In nucleotides, the CDR3 is TGTGCCAGCAGCGGTGGGAGGGGCTTGGAGGCTTTCTTT. It encodes CASSGGRGLEAFF. Complete variable domain (other parts from reference TRBV7-2 and TRBJ1-1): GAGVSQSPSNKVTEKGKDVELRCDPISGHTALYWYRQSLGQGLEFLIYFQGNSAPDKSGLPSDRFSAERTGGSVSTLTIQRTQQEDSAVYLCASSGGRGLEAFFGQGTRLTVV.

The chain joins TRBV19 to TRBJ1-1, with D possibly being TRBD1 (6 bases). Trimming shortened V by 7 bases and J by 1 base, and 16 bases separated the two germline ends. CDR3 length equals 15 residues. Germline CDR1 and CDR2: LNHDA and SQIVND (reference sequence). This chain's CDR3 is CASTVDRIKNTEAFF. The CDR3 DNA sequence: TGTGCCAGTACTGTGGACAGAATTAAGAACACTGAAGCTTTCTTT.

The chain carries TRBV30 and TRBJ1-1; 10 bases are shared with TRBD1. CDR1 and CDR2 from the germline V gene are GTSNPN and SVGIG (reference sequence). V dropped 8 bases and J dropped 3; count of bases not matched to a gene: 9. This CDR3 contains 14 residues. CDR3 sequence reads: CATTRQGADTEAFF. The CDR3, as DNA: TGTGCCACGACCAGACAGGGGGCGGACACTGAAGCTTTCTTT.

This chain joins TRBV10-2 and TRBJ1-1, with TRBD1 identical over 7 bases. Germline V gene data show CDR1 as WSHSY and CDR2 as SAAADI. CDR3 size: 14 residues. V shed 1 base and J 4 bases; nucleotides not matched to a gene: 3. This chain's CDR3 is CASSEWNRGTEAFF. CDR3 DNA: TGCGCCAGCAGTGAGTGGAACAGGGGCACTGAAGCTTTCTTT.

This clone showed up just once. This chain joins TRBV7-2 and TRBJ2-2, with 9 bases identical to TRBD1. The J segment lost 2 bases and the V segment lost 5 bases, leaving 3 bases of the junction unmatched. The CDR3 loop spans 15 amino acids. The germline gives CDR1 SGHTA, CDR2 FQGNSA. CDR3 DNA sequence: TGTGCCAGCAGCCGACAGGGGGTTAACACCGGGGAGCTGTTTTTT. Residues: CASSRQGVNTGELFF.

This clone was observed a single time. The chain couples TRBV10-3 to TRBJ2-3; 10 bases map to TRBD2. The CDR3 loop spans 16 amino acids. The ends lost 4 bases at V and 2 bases at J; junction bases unmatched: 6. Germline V gene lookup returns CDR1 ENHRY and CDR2 SYGVKD. The CDR3 DNA sequence: TGTGCCATCAGTGCCGCTAGCGGGGGATTCACAGATACGCAGTATTTT. As protein: CAISAASGGFTDTQYF.

V and J are TRBV5-1 and TRBJ2-7; D ambiguous. Germline values: CDR1 SGHRS, CDR2 YFSETQ. This CDR3 is built from 15 residues. V lost 0 bases to trimming and J lost 7 bases, with 17 bases between them. DNA of the CDR3: TGCGCCAGCAGCTTGGTTCCTAGTCTCCCGAGGGAGCAGTACTTC. Translating gives CASSLVPSLPREQYF.

The gene calls are TRBV28 and TRBJ2-1; D might be TRBD2 (7 bases). The CDR3 consists of 16 residues. V lost 6 bases and J lost 7, with 22 bases in between. Per the germline V gene, CDR1 is MDHEN and CDR2 is SYDVKM. In DNA, the CDR3 is TGTGCCAGCAGCGCTAGGCCGGGGGGCGCGAGGAATGAGCAGTTCTTC. It specifies CASSARPGGARNEQFF.

The chain has TRBV30 and TRBJ1-2; no firm D call. Trimming took off 0 bases at V and 8 bases at J, with 10 bases between the two ends. This CDR3 is 12 amino acids long. The germline V gene encodes CDR1 GTSNPN and CDR2 SVGIG (reference sequence). As DNA, the CDR3 is TGTGCCTGGAGTGTAATGGGAGGGGGCTACACCTTC. Translating it yields CAWSVMGGGYTF.

The rearrangement links TRBV5-1 to TRBJ1-1, with D unresolved. V dropped 6 bases and J dropped 1 base, with 19 bases sitting between them. Germline values: CDR1 SGHRS, CDR2 YFSETQ. This CDR3 has 16 residues. CDR3 DNA sequence: TGCGCCAGCACTCCGGGGTCCTCCCTTGGGAACACTGAAGCTTTCTTT. Protein sequence: CASTPGSSLGNTEAFF.

The chain carries TRBV5-5 and TRBJ2-1; possibly TRBD2 for D (5 bases). The CDR3 is 15 amino acids. Trimming shortened V by 5 bases and J by 0 bases, and 12 bases separated the two germline ends. CDR1 and CDR2 from the germline V gene are SGHKS and YYEKEE (reference sequence). The CDR3 loop reads CASSSDGVSYNEQFF. The DNA of the CDR3 is TGTGCCAGCAGTTCGGACGGGGTCTCCTACAATGAGCAGTTCTTC.

The V gene is TRBV28, the J gene TRBJ1-3, with TRBD1 matching over 7 bases. Unmatched junction bases numbered 6, after V lost 5 bases and J lost 2 bases. The CDR3 contains 15 residues. The germline CDR1 and CDR2 sequences are MDHEN and SYDVKM. The CDR3 loop is CASSLTGVAGNTIYF. The CDR3 bases are TGTGCCAGCAGTCTCACAGGGGTGGCTGGAAACACCATATATTTT. The full variable domain, rest sourced from reference TRBV28 and TRBJ1-3, is DVKVTQSSRYLVKRTGEKVFLECVQDMDHENMFWYRQDPGLGLRLIYFSYDVKMKEKGDIPEGYSVSREKKERFSLILESASTNQTSMYLCASSLTGVAGNTIYFGEGSWLTVV.

V is TRBV5-1 and J is TRBJ1-4; D call uncertain. The germline V gene has CDR1 SGHRS and CDR2 YFSETQ. CDR3 size: 16 residues. V was shortened by 4 bases and J by 0 bases, with 13 bases between the two germline ends. The CDR3 is CASSPLVAATNEKLFF. The CDR3 DNA reads as TGCGCCAGCAGCCCCTTGGTAGCAGCAACTAATGAAAAACTGTTTTTT.

The chain carries TRBV5-1 and TRBJ1-3; 12 nucleotides line up with TRBD1. This CDR3 is built from 15 residues. Germline CDR1 and CDR2: SGHRS and YFSETQ. The V and J ends lost 5 bases and 4 bases, in that order; junction bases with no gene match: 4. For the CDR3, the DNA is TGCGCCAGCAGGCTGGGACAGGGGGCCGGAAACACCATATATTTT. This sequence encodes CASRLGQGAGNTIYF.